This T cell receptor (beta chain) was retrieved from a study of early T cells in non-severe SARS-CoV-2 infection. On the study more broadly: Chains from this unsorted whole-blood bulk RNA could not be paired. Broader study findings: Lookups in VDJdb leaned toward anti-spike CD8 responses and missed private and CD4 specificities.

Comment on this clonotype: Antigen specificity is unknown.

Germline CDR1 reads SGDLS; CDR2 reads YYNGEE. The V gene lost 0 bases and the J gene lost 5 bases, with 14 bases spanning the gap. This CDR3 is built from 15 residues. As part of library construction, unique molecular identifiers were attached to individual cDNA molecules. TCRdb reprocessed the 5' RACE reads with MiXCR, giving one entry per CDR3 protein. The repertoire consists of tens of thousands of distinct CDR3 sequences, with under 15% occurring once and the leading ten covering roughly 8.7%. The source material was whole blood. This chain links TRBV9 with TRBJ2-5; a weak D match, TRBD1 (5 bases). This sequence originates from an adult who was a healthcare worker with PCR-confirmed SARS-CoV-2 infection or an uninfected control (not recorded which). The CDR3 nucleotides read TGTGCCAGCAGCGTAGCTACAGGTTCTGGGGAGACCCAGTACTTC. This sequence encodes CASSVATGSGETQYF.